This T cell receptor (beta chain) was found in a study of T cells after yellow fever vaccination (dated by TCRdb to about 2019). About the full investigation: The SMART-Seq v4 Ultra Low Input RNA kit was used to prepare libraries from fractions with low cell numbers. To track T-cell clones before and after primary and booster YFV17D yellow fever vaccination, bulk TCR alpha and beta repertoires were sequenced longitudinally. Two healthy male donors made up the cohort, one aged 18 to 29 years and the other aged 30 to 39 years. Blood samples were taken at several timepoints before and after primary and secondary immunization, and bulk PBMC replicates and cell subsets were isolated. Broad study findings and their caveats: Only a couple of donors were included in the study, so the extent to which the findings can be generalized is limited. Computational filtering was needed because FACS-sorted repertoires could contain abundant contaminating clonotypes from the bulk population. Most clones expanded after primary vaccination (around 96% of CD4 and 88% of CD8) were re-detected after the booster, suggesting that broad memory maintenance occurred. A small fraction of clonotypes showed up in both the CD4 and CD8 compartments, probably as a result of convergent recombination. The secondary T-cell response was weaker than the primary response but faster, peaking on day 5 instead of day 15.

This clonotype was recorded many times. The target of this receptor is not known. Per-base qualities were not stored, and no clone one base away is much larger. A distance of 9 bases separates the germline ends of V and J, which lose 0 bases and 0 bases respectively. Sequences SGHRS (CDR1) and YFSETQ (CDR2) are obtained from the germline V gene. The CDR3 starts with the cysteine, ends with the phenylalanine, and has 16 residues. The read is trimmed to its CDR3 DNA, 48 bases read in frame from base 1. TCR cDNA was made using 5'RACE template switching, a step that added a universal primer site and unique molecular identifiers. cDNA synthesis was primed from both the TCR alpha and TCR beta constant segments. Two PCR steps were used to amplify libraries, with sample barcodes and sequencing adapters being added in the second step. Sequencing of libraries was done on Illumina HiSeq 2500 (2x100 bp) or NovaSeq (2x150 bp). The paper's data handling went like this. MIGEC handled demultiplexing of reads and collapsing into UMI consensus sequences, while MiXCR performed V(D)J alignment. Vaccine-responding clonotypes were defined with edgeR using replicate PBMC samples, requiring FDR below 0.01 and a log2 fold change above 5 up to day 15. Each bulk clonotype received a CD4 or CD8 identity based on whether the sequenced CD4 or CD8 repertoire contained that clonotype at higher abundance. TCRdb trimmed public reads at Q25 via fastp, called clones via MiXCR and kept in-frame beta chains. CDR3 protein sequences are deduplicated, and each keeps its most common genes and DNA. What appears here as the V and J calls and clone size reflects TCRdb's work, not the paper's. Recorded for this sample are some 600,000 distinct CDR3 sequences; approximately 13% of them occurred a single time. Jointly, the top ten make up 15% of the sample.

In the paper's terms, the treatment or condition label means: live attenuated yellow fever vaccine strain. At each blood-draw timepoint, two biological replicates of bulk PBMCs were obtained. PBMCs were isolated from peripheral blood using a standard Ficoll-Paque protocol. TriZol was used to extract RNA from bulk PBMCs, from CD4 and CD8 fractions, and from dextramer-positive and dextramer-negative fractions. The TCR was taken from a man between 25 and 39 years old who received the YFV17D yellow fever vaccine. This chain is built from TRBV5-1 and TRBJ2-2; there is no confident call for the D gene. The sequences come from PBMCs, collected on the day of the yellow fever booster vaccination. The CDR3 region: CASSLAPPANTGELFF. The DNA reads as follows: TGCGCCAGCAGCTTGGCTCCCCCCGCGAACACCGGGGAGCTGTTTTTT.